The source of this TCR beta chain is a study of T cell responses to AZD1222 COVID-19 vaccine. Germline CDR1 reads MNHEY; CDR2 reads SVGEGT. The V and J ends lost 4 bases and 8 bases respectively, with 14 bases between them. This CDR3 has 13 residues. Clones were read by immunoSEQ multiplex PCR, and TCRdb kept only the in-frame ones, dropping some. The data contain around 71,000 clones, around 80% of them singletons. This sequence joins TRBV6-2 or TRBV6-3 and TRBJ1-2; D remains ambiguous. The TCR originated in an adult who received the AZD1222 COVID-19 vaccine. This specimen was peripheral blood, taken 28 days after the second AZD1222 dose. The CDR3, as DNA: TGTGCCAGCAGTTCGACAACTCCTCTCGGCTACACCTTC. This translates into CASSSTTPLGYTF.